This record covers a single T cell receptor beta chain. This sample stems from a study of control samples from healthy donors and cancer patients. Germline lookup yields CDR1 SGHTA and CDR2 FQGNSA. The CDR3 contains 14 residues. Trimming pared 1 base from V and 3 bases from J, leaving 6 bases between. Clones were read by immunoSEQ multiplex PCR, and TCRdb kept only the in-frame ones, dropping some. The table shows 85,000 to 110,000 clones, with around 89% occurring only once. The V and J genes are TRBV7-2 and TRBJ2-2; D gene unclear. This clonotype was obtained from a man in his 60s with lung cancer. Sequenced sample: PBMCs. The DNA of the CDR3 is TGTGCCAGCAGCTTAGTATGGGACACCGGGGAGCTGTTTTTT. It yields the protein CASSLVWDTGELFF.